This T cell receptor (beta chain) stems from a study of OX40 agonist ivuxolimab in advanced cancers. The overall study: Participants, approximately 80% male, averaged approximately 65 years of age, ranging from about 23 to 90.

The CDR3 totals 14 residues. CDR1 and CDR2 from the germline V gene are SGHKS and YYEKEE (reference sequence). V was trimmed by 0 bases and J by 3 bases, leaving 6 bases between them. Measured with immunoSEQ multiplex PCR; TCRdb has only the in-frame clones, and not every one. In the table there are more than 70,000 clones, 81% of which are singletons. The source is an adult with an advanced solid tumor such as melanoma, head and neck, liver or kidney cancer. The chain couples TRBV5-5 to TRBJ2-2; maybe TRBD1 (5 bases). The source material was CD4+ or CD8+ T cells sorted from blood, sampled in a trial of the OX40 agonist ivuxolimab. The CDR3, as DNA: TGTGCCAGCAGCTTGGCAGGGTACACCGGGGAGCTGTTTTTT. Protein sequence: CASSLAGYTGELFF.